Below are 30 T cell receptor beta chains sequenced from a single sample in a study of shared clonotypes between healthy human individuals (TCRdb year 2020). The library was produced with the immunoSEQ multiplex PCR assay. Here the immuneACCESS table is served through TCRdb, limited to in-frame sequences with V and J called. Missing clones are a known gap in these copies; in checked studies unresolved V genes cover under half, and the rest lacks a known reason. For this sample there are about 2,500,000 clones; around 94% appear just once. The top ten constitute more than 0.12% of the sample. What was sequenced was naive CD4+ T cells sorted from blood. Interpreted using the paper, the cell subset or site label stands for: CD45RA+ positively selected. The receptor set was obtained from a man aged 18-30 years in good health.

CDR3: CASSLLAGGPYEQYF. CDR3 nucleotides: TGTGCCAGCAGTTTACTTGCGGGGGGACCCTACGAGCAGTACTTC. The chain uses TRBV27 and TRBJ2-7; 8 positions agree with TRBD2. This CDR3 region has 15 residues. V was pared by 2 bases and J by 2 bases, with 5 bases of the junction left unmatched. Germline V gives CDR1 MNHEY, CDR2 SMNVEV (reference sequence).

The chain joins TRBV5-1 to TRBJ1-5, with 7 positions matching TRBD1. CDR1 and CDR2 (germline): SGHRS, YFSETQ. There are 17 residues in the CDR3. Losses at the gene ends were 1 base for V and 3 bases for J; bases not matched to a gene: 10. The CDR3 DNA reads as TGCGCCAGCAGCTTGCCCGCCGACAGGGTACCCAATCAGCCCCAGCATTTT. Its translation: CASSLPADRVPNQPQHF. Filled out from reference TRBV5-1 and TRBJ1-5, the complete variable domain reads KAGVTQTPRYLIKTRGQQVTLSCSPISGHRSVSWYQQTPGQGLQFLFEYFSETQRNKGNFPGRFSGRQFSNSRSEMNVSTLELGDSALYLCASSLPADRVPNQPQHFGDGTRLSIL.

The chain uses TRBV30 and TRBJ2-1, with D perhaps TRBD1 (5 bases). Per the germline V gene, CDR1 is GTSNPN and CDR2 is SVGIG (reference sequence). V was shortened by 1 base and J by 9 bases, with 19 bases between the two germline ends. This CDR3 contains 15 residues. The CDR3 bases are TGTGCCTGGAGTGCGGACACAAGGGTGTACGTTGAGCAGTTCTTC. Translation gives CAWSADTRVYVEQFF.

This clone was detected once. The V call is TRBV30, the J call TRBJ1-5; 8 positions match TRBD1. Unmatched junction bases numbered 4, after V lost 8 bases and J lost 1 base. This CDR3 has 13 residues. Germline CDR1 is GTSNPN and CDR2 is SVGIG (reference sequence). The CDR3 coding sequence is TGTGCCCATGGACAGGGAAGCAATCAGCCCCAGCATTTT. This sequence encodes CAHGQGSNQPQHF.

The chain links TRBV7-2 to TRBJ1-6; 9 bases fit TRBD1. Germline V gene data show CDR1 as SGHTA and CDR2 as FQGNSA. With V trimmed by 4 bases and J by 8 bases, 6 bases remained unmatched. The CDR3 has 15 residues. Here the CDR3 DNA reads TGTGCCAGCAGCTCGGACAGGGGTACTCATTCACCCCTCCACTTT. As protein: CASSSDRGTHSPLHF.

The rearrangement links TRBV7-6 to TRBJ2-1; 11 bases are a match to TRBD2. Trimming at V came to 5 bases and at J to 3 bases, leaving 12 bases not matched to a gene. The CDR3 has 18 amino acids. From germline, CDR1 is SGHVS and CDR2 FNYEAQ. The CDR3 is CASSRPGTSGAGYNEQFF. The CDR3 DNA reads as TGTGCCAGCAGCCGTCCCGGGACTAGCGGAGCTGGCTACAATGAGCAGTTCTTC.

This rearrangement joins TRBV28 to TRBJ1-1; 9 nucleotides match TRBD1. V lost 8 bases, J lost 4 bases, and 8 bases stayed unmatched. This CDR3 comprises 14 residues. Germline V lookup: CDR1 MDHEN, CDR2 SYDVKM. CDR3 nucleotides: TGTGCCAGCTGGGAACAGACAGGGGGCACTGAAGCTTTCTTT. This translates into CASWEQTGGTEAFF.

The chain employs TRBV18 and TRBJ2-3; 12 positions agree with TRBD2. This CDR3 has 17 amino acids. Germline V gene sequence: CDR1 KGHSH, CDR2 LQKENI. The J segment lost 0 bases and the V segment lost 4 bases, leaving 5 bases of the junction unmatched. The CDR3 loop reads CASSLWTSGISTDTQYF. As DNA, the CDR3 is TGTGCCAGCTCACTTTGGACTAGCGGGATTAGCACAGATACGCAGTATTTT. Based on the CDR3 plus reference TRBV18 and TRBJ2-3, the full variable domain is NAGVMQNPRHLVRRRGQEARLRCSPMKGHSHVYWYRQLPEEGLKFMVYLQKENIIDESGMPKERFSAEFPKEGPSILRIQQVVRGDSAAYFCASSLWTSGISTDTQYFGPGTRLTVL.

The chain combines TRBV29-1 with TRBJ2-7; a possible D gene is TRBD2 (5 bases). The CDR3 runs to 12 residues. V shed 8 bases and J shed 2 bases, with 13 bases lying between them. Germline CDR1 is SQVTM and CDR2 is ANQGSEA. The CDR3 here is CSSRLPPYEQYF. In nucleotides, the CDR3 is TGCAGCTCCAGACTACCTCCCTACGAGCAGTACTTC.

CDR3 in amino acids: CASSLAGDYEQYF. CDR3 nucleotide sequence: TGTGCCAGCAGCTTAGCGGGGGACTACGAGCAGTACTTC. V and J are TRBV7-9 and TRBJ2-7; the D call may be TRBD1 or TRBD2 (5 bases each). The V end was cut by 0 bases, the J end by 3 bases, with 6 bases between. CDR1 is SEHNR, CDR2 FQNEAQ, per germline (reference sequence). The CDR3 is 13 amino acids.

The chain employs TRBV19 and TRBJ1-6, with 7 bases that match TRBD1. The CDR3 runs to 14 residues. Germline trimming cut 4 bases from V and 9 bases from J; bases unmatched to any gene: 6. CDR1 and CDR2 (germline): LNHDA, SQIVND (reference sequence). As DNA, the CDR3 is TGTGCCAGTAGTAGAACAGGGGTGGTTTCACCCCTCCACTTT. It codes for CASSRTGVVSPLHF.

This chain links TRBV25-1 with TRBJ2-7; D is uncertain. Germline CDR1 and CDR2: MGHDK and SYGVNS. Trimming pared 6 bases from V and 1 base from J, leaving 13 bases between. The CDR3 length is 14 residues. CDR3 in DNA: TGTGCCAGCAGCATCGGGTCCAAGTCCTACGAGCAGTACTTC. Its protein product is CASSIGSKSYEQYF.

This chain joins TRBV7-8 and TRBJ2-7, with D unresolved. The CDR3 consists of 14 residues. Germline CDR1 and CDR2: SGHVS and FQNEAQ. Between the trimmed V and J ends, which lost 4 bases and 0 bases, there was a span of 10 bases. CDR3 nucleotide sequence: TGTGCCAGCAGCTCCTCTAGGGACTCCTACGAGCAGTACTTC. Its protein product is CASSSSRDSYEQYF.

The rearrangement links TRBV19 to TRBJ2-5; 7 nucleotides align to TRBD2. J was trimmed by 2 bases and V by 2 bases; bases with no gene match: 8. Per germline, CDR1 LNHDA and CDR2 SQIVND (reference sequence). This CDR3 has 16 residues. The CDR3 protein is CASSISSGSTQETQYF. As DNA, the CDR3 is TGTGCCAGTAGTATAAGTAGCGGGTCCACTCAAGAGACCCAGTACTTC. Full variable domain (rest looked up from reference TRBV19 and TRBJ2-5): DGGITQSPKYLFRKEGQNVTLSCEQNLNHDAMYWYRQDPGQGLRLIYYSQIVNDFQKGDIAEGYSVSREKKESFPLTVTSAQKNPTAFYLCASSISSGSTQETQYFGPGTRLLVL.

In this sample, this clone turned up once. This chain links TRBV18 with TRBJ2-5, with D hard to call. The CDR3 has 14 residues. Trimming took 2 bases from V and 1 from J, leaving 8 bases between them. In germline, CDR1 is KGHSH, CDR2 LQKENI. The CDR3 DNA sequence: TGTGCCAGCTCACCAGGGCACCTCCAAGAGACCCAGTACTTC. This encodes CASSPGHLQETQYF.

The chain carries TRBV6-5 and TRBJ2-3; perhaps TRBD1 as D (6 bases). Germline CDR1 reads MNHEY; CDR2 reads SVGAGI. There are 13 residues in the CDR3. Trimming pared 6 bases from V and 3 bases from J, leaving 10 bases between. CDR3 region: CASRTGNTDTQYF. Here the CDR3 DNA reads TGTGCCAGCAGAACAGGGAATACAGATACGCAGTATTTT.

This chain uses TRBV29-1 with TRBJ1-2, with 7 positions matching TRBD1. Germline V lookup: CDR1 SQVTM, CDR2 ANQGSEA. This CDR3 has 17 amino acids. V lost 0 bases to trimming and J lost 2 bases; unmatched junction nucleotides: 12. CDR3 DNA sequence: TGCAGCGTTGAAGACCAAAGTCTACCGGGACAGAACTATGGCTACACCTTC. Protein product: CSVEDQSLPGQNYGYTF.

V gene TRBV6-5 combines with J gene TRBJ2-1; no reliable D call. The CDR3 sequence is 14 residues long. Trimming shortened V by 5 bases and J by 0 bases, and 8 bases separated the two germline ends. From germline, CDR1 is MNHEY and CDR2 SVGAGI. CDR3 loop: CASSPGPSYNEQFF. The CDR3 nucleotides read TGTGCCAGCAGTCCGGGCCCCTCCTACAATGAGCAGTTCTTC.

The genes are TRBV27 and TRBJ1-2, with TRBD1 as a possible D gene (6 bases). The CDR3 contains 15 residues. Germline V gives CDR1 MNHEY, CDR2 SMNVEV (reference sequence). Trimming cost V 7 bases and J 3 bases, with 18 bases left between them. The chain's CDR3 is CASTVTGGLDYGYTF. In DNA, the CDR3 is TGTGCCAGCACTGTTACGGGGGGCTTGGACTATGGCTACACCTTC.

The genes are TRBV6-5 and TRBJ2-3, with 9 bases that match TRBD1. CDR1 and CDR2 from the germline V gene are MNHEY and SVGAGI. This CDR3 contains 14 residues. V gave up 8 bases and J gave up 2 bases; unmatched junction bases: 5. The chain's CDR3 is CASSRTGDTDTQYF. The CDR3 coding sequence is TGTGCCAGCTCTAGGACAGGGGACACAGATACGCAGTATTTT.

The gene calls are TRBV4-3 and TRBJ1-1; tentatively, D is TRBD1 (6 bases). This CDR3 has 13 amino acids. Trimming left V 3 bases short and J 4 bases short, with 9 bases between. Looked up from germline, CDR1 is LGHNA and CDR2 is YSLEER. Written as DNA, the CDR3 is TGCGCCAGCAGCCAGAACAGGGCCACTGAAGCTTTCTTT. As protein: CASSQNRATEAFF.

With regard to this clone: Different DNA sequences within this sample yield the same CDR3. The V gene is TRBV5-1, the J gene TRBJ1-4; D gene uncertain. CDR3 length equals 14 residues. Germline V CDR1 and CDR2: SGHRS, YFSETQ. V was trimmed by 0 bases and J by 3 bases, leaving 6 bases between them. CDR3 sequence: CASSLAGANEKLFF. The DNA for the CDR3 is TGCGCCAGCAGCTTGGCCGGGGCTAATGAAAAACTGTTTTTT.

The chain joins TRBV19 to TRBJ1-1, with no clear D. CDR1 and CDR2 from the germline V gene are LNHDA and SQIVND (reference sequence). Trimming removed 7 bases at V and 6 bases at J, with 18 bases between. CDR3 length: 14 residues. CDR3 nucleotide sequence: TGTGCCAGTACCCGCGGGTCTCTCAACCCTGAAGCTTTCTTT. It yields the protein CASTRGSLNPEAFF.

This chain joins TRBV5-1 and TRBJ2-3; TRBD2 matches at 14 bases. Per the germline V gene, CDR1 is SGHRS and CDR2 is YFSETQ. The junction had 11 bases not matched to a gene; V was cut back by 4 bases and J by 1 base. The CDR3 length is 19 residues. As DNA, the CDR3 is TGCGCCAGCAGCCTCGGACTAGCGGGGGGACCCCCCCGCACAGATACGCAGTATTTT. Protein product: CASSLGLAGGPPRTDTQYF.

The rearrangement joins TRBV6-5 to TRBJ1-1, with D uncertain. Trimming shortened V by 6 bases and J by 7 bases, and 18 bases separated the two germline ends. The CDR3 is 14 amino acids. Germline V gene sequence: CDR1 MNHEY, CDR2 SVGAGI. The CDR3 nucleotides are TGTGCCAGCAGGCCCCCCCGATCCAAGGGTGAAGCTTTCTTT. This sequence encodes CASRPPRSKGEAFF.

The CDR3 region has the DNA TGTGCCAGCAGACCTGGGACGGGGGCCCCCTACGAGCAGTACTTC. Its translation is CASRPGTGAPYEQYF. V usage is TRBV28 and J usage is TRBJ2-7; D tentatively fits TRBD1 or TRBD2 (6 bases each). V was clipped by 6 bases and J by 2 bases, with 17 bases between them. This CDR3 has 15 residues. Germline values: CDR1 MDHEN, CDR2 SYDVKM.

The rearrangement uses TRBV5-1 and TRBJ2-3; 12 bases match TRBD2. Per the germline V gene, CDR1 is SGHRS and CDR2 is YFSETQ. With V trimmed by 4 bases and J by 3 bases, 3 bases remained unmatched. This CDR3 contains 15 residues. The CDR3 DNA follows: TGCGCCAGCAGCACTAGCGGGGGGCTAACAGATACGCAGTATTTT. This encodes CASSTSGGLTDTQYF.

The chain recombines TRBV5-1 with TRBJ2-3, with 8 bases matching TRBD2. With 0 bases clipped from V and 4 bases from J, the junction kept 7 bases outside the gene matches. This CDR3 region has 16 residues. Germline V gene data show CDR1 as SGHRS and CDR2 as YFSETQ. CDR3 region: CASSLGPGLDSDTQYF. The CDR3 nucleotides are TGCGCCAGCAGCTTGGGACCGGGACTAGACTCAGATACGCAGTATTTT.

This clone was seen more than once but under ten times. The chain uses TRBV5-4 and TRBJ1-4; 9 bases are a match to TRBD1. The CDR3 contains 17 residues. CDR1 is SGHNT, CDR2 YYREEE, per germline (reference sequence). V lost 0 bases to trimming and J lost 7 bases; unmatched junction nucleotides: 10. CDR3 in amino acids: CASSLADRGGSGEKLFF. Written as DNA, the CDR3 is TGTGCCAGCAGCTTGGCGGACAGGGGAGGGTCGGGTGAAAAACTGTTTTTT. Full variable domain (remainder filled in from reference TRBV5-4 and TRBJ1-4): ETGVTQSPTHLIKTRGQQVTLRCSSQSGHNTVSWYQQALGQGPQFIFQYYREEENGRGNFPPRFSGLQFPNYSSELNVNALELDDSALYLCASSLADRGGSGEKLFFGSGTQLSVL.

The rearrangement joins TRBV5-1 to TRBJ2-5; the match to TRBD2 covers 11 bases. V lost 0 bases and J lost 0; bases outside the gene matches: 4. Germline CDR1 and CDR2: SGHRS and YFSETQ. CDR3 length: 17 residues. The DNA for the CDR3 is TGCGCCAGCAGCTTGGAACTAGCGGGAGCTAACCAAGAGACCCAGTACTTC. Its translation: CASSLELAGANQETQYF.